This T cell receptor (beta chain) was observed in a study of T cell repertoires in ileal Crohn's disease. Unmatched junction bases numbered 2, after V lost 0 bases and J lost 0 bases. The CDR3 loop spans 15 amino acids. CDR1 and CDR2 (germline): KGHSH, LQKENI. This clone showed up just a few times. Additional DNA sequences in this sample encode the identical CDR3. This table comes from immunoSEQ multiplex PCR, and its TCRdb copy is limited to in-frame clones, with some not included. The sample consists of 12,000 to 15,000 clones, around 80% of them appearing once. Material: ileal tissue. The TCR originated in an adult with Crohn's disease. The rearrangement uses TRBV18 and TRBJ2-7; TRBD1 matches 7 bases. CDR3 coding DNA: TGTGCCAGCTCACCACCACAGGGGAGCTCCTACGAGCAGTACTTC. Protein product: CASSPPQGSSYEQYF.